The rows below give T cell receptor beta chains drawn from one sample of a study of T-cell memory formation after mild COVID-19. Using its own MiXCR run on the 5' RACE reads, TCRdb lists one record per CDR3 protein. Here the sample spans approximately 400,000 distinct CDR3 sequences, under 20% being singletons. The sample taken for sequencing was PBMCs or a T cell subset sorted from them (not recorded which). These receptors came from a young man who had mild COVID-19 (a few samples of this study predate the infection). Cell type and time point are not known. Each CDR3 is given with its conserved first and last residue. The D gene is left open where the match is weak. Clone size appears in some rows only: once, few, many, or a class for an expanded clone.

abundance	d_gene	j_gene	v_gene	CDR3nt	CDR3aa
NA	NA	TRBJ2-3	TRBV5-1	TGCGCCAGCAGCTTGAATCCGGGCACAGATACGCAGTATTTT	CASSLNPGTDTQYF
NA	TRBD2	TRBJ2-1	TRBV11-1	TGTGCCGGCAGTTTACGGGGGGACTCCTACAATGAGCAGTTCTTC	CAGSLRGDSYNEQFF
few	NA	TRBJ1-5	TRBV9	TGTGCCAGCAGCGCAAGGGGAGAGAGCAATCAGCCCCAGCATTTT	CASSARGESNQPQHF
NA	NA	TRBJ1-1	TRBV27	TGTGCCAGCAGAAGGGCCCCCGGTACTGAAGCTTTCTTT	CASRRAPGTEAFF
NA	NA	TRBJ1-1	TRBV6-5	TGTGCCAGCAGTTACTGGGCGGATCCGAACACTGAAGCTTTCTTT	CASSYWADPNTEAFF
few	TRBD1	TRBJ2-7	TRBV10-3	TGTGCCATCACCCCGGGACAGTCCTCCTACGAGCAGTACTTC	CAITPGQSSYEQYF
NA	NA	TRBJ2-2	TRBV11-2	TGTGCCAGCAGCTTAAGCCTCACCGGGGAGCTGTTTTTT	CASSLSLTGELFF
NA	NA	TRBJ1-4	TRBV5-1	TGCGCCAGCAGTCGGCAAGTTGTAGGGCCGGTCCAAGGAAAACTGTTTTTT	CASSRQVVGPVQGKLFF
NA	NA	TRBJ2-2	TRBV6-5	TGTGCCAGCAGCTATTTGGGCACCGGGGAGCTGTTTTTT	CASSYLGTGELFF
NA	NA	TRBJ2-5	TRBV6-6	TGTGCCAGCAGTTACGGGCAGGACCAAGAGACCCAGTACTTC	CASSYGQDQETQYF
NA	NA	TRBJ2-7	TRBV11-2	TGTGCCAGCAGCATCCACCGGGGGTACGAGCAGTACTTC	CASSIHRGYEQYF
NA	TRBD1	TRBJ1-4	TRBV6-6	TGTGCCAGCAAAGACAGGGGGCAATGGGATTCTGAAAAACTGTTTTTT	CASKDRGQWDSEKLFF
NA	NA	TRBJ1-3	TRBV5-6	TGTGCCAGCAGCTTCTTTCGCCCTTGGGGAAACACCATATATTTT	CASSFFRPWGNTIYF
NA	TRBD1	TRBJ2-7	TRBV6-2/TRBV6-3	TGTGCCAGCAGTTGGGCAGGGGGCGACCGTTACGAGCAGTACTTC	CASSWAGGDRYEQYF
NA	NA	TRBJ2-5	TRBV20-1	TGCAGTGCTAGAGATACGGGGTCCCAAGAGACCCAGTACTTC	CSARDTGSQETQYF
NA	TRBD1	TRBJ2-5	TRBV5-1	TGCGCCAGCCAACGGGACAGGGGGGAGACCCAGTACTTC	CASQRDRGETQYF
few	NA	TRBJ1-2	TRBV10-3	TGTGCCATCAGTGAGTTCGACAGAGGATATGGCTACACCTTC	CAISEFDRGYGYTF
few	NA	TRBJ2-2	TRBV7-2	TGTGCCAGCAGTCGGCTGACCGGGGAGCTGTTTTTT	CASSRLTGELFF
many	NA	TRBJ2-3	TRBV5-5	TGTGCCAGCAGCTTGGTGAAGAGCACAGATACGCAGTATTTT	CASSLVKSTDTQYF
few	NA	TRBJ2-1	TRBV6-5	TGTGCCAGCAGTGCGGGTGTGAATGAGCAGTTCTTC	CASSAGVNEQFF
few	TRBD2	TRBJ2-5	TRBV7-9	TGTGCCAGCAGCCCAGGGAGGGCTAGCGGGGGGTCGGAGACCCAGTACTTC	CASSPGRASGGSETQYF
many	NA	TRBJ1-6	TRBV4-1	TGCGCCAGCAGCCCCCTCGTGGCAGCTAATTCACCCCTCCACTTT	CASSPLVAANSPLHF
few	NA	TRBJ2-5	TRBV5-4	TGTGCCAGCAGCTTGGGGACTCTGGGGGCCGAGACCCAGTACTTC	CASSLGTLGAETQYF
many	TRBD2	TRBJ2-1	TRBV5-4	TGTGCCAGCAGCTTCAAGCGGGGGGACTATGAGCAGTTCTTC	CASSFKRGDYEQFF
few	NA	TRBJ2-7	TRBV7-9	TGTGCCAGCAGCTTGGAAGGATTCTACGAGCAGTACTTC	CASSLEGFYEQYF
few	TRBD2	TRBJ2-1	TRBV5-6	TGTGCCAGCAGCTTGGTCGGGGGGGTACACAATGAGCAGTTCTTC	CASSLVGGVHNEQFF
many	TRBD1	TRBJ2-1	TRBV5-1	TGCGCCAGCAGCTTGGAGGGGGCCCCCGATGAGCAGTTCTTC	CASSLEGAPDEQFF
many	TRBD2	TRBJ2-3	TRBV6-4	TGTGCCAGCAGTGACGGTGCGGGGGGGCAAGATACGCAGTATTTT	CASSDGAGGQDTQYF
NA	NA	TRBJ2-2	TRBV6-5	TGTGCCAGCAGCAGGGGGGCGGCCGGGGAGCTGTTTTTT	CASSRGAAGELFF
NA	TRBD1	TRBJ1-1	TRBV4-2	TGTGCCAGCAGCCAAGACGGACAGGGTGACACTGAAGCTTTCTTT	CASSQDGQGDTEAFF
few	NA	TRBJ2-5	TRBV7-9	TGTGCCAGCAGCTTCCCGGGAAGGATGAGAGAGACCCAGTACTTC	CASSFPGRMRETQYF
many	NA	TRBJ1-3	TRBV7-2	TGTGCCAGCAGCCCCGGGCCTTTAGCGGACACCATATATTTT	CASSPGPLADTIYF
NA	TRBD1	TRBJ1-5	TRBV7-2	TGTGCCAGCAGCGGTGGACAGGGGCCGATGGCCCAGCATTTT	CASSGGQGPMAQHF
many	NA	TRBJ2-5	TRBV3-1	TGTGCCAGCAGCCTTAGCGGCTCTGAGACCCAGTACTTC	CASSLSGSETQYF
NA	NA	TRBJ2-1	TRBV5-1	TGCGCCAGCAATCCTGGGGACGCTGCCAGAGACAATGAGCAGTTCTTC	CASNPGDAARDNEQFF
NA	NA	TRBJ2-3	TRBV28	TGTGCCAGCAGTGCTGAGACAGATACGCAGTATTTT	CASSAETDTQYF
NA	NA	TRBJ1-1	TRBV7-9	TGTGCCAGCAACGCCGCAAAACAGGGAACTAACACTGAAGCTTTCTTT	CASNAAKQGTNTEAFF
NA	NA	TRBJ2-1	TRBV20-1	TGCAGTGCTAGATGGGGCTCCTACAATGAGCAGTTCTTC	CSARWGSYNEQFF
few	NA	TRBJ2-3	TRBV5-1	TGCGCCAGCAGCCCGGTCCCTAGGAGAGATACGCAGTATTTT	CASSPVPRRDTQYF
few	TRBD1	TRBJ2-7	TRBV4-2	TGTGCCAGCAGCCAGGAATCAGGGGGCTTGGGCGAGCAGTACTTC	CASSQESGGLGEQYF
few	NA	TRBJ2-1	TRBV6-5	TGTGCCAGCCGCCGAGGGGGGAATGAGCAGTTCTTC	CASRRGGNEQFF